A selection of T cell receptor beta chains follows, all from one sample in a study of blood T cell repertoires in COVID-19. The data were produced by immunoSEQ multiplex PCR, yet TCRdb's version contains in-frame clones alone and is incomplete. Of more than 110,000 clones in the sample, over 60% were seen once. Sequencing was performed on peripheral blood. These receptors were taken from a man older than 75 with acute or convalescent COVID-19. Both conserved end residues are part of each CDR3. The D gene is left open where the match is weak. The size entry is marked missing in some rows and otherwise reads once, few, many or a size class.

v_gene	j_gene	d_gene	abundance	CDR3aa	CDR3nt
TRBV11-3	TRBJ2-3	NA	once	CASGLGGDTDTQYF	TGTGCCAGCGGTTTAGGGGGAGACACAGATACGCAGTATTTT
TRBV19	TRBJ1-1	NA	once	CASTDSYTEAFF	TGTGCCAGTACGGACAGTTACACTGAAGCTTTCTTT
TRBV5-6	TRBJ2-7	TRBD2	NA	CASSLVGGGSYEQYF	TGTGCCAGCAGCTTGGTTGGGGGAGGGTCCTACGAGCAGTACTTC
TRBV20-1	TRBJ2-3	TRBD2	once	CSASFLAEGSDTQYF	TGCAGTGCTAGTTTCCTAGCGGAAGGGTCAGATACGCAGTATTTT
TRBV2	TRBJ1-5	NA	NA	CASSDTGSNQPQHF	TGTGCCAGCAGTGATACAGGGAGCAATCAGCCCCAGCATTTT
TRBV30	TRBJ1-1	NA	NA	CAWTPTQRNTEAFF	TGTGCCTGGACACCGACACAAAGGAACACTGAAGCTTTCTTT
TRBV4-2	TRBJ1-2	TRBD1	NA	CASSRGPPGQANYGYTF	TGTGCCAGCAGCAGAGGTCCGCCGGGACAGGCTAACTATGGCTACACCTTC
TRBV7-3	TRBJ2-1	NA	NA	CASSYVPGSPYNEQFF	TGTGCCAGCAGCTACGTCCCAGGGTCCCCCTACAATGAGCAGTTCTTC
TRBV5-1	TRBJ1-4	TRBD1	NA	CASSSGQGGEKLFF	TGCGCCAGCAGCTCCGGACAGGGCGGTGAAAAACTGTTTTTT
TRBV7-9	TRBJ1-2	NA	NA	CASSPVLGQGNGYTF	TGTGCCAGCAGCCCCGTGTTGGGGCAGGGTAATGGCTACACCTTC
TRBV3-1/TRBV3-2	TRBJ2-1	TRBD2	NA	CASRLTSGGAQNEQFF	TGTGCCAGCAGACTTACTAGCGGGGGGGCTCAAAATGAGCAGTTCTTC
TRBV5-6	TRBJ2-5	NA	few	CASSMARQETQYF	TGTGCCAGCAGCATGGCGAGACAGGAGACCCAGTACTTC
TRBV6-1	TRBJ1-2	NA	NA	CASSENERQVWGYTF	TGTGCCAGCAGTGAAAACGAGCGACAGGTCTGGGGCTACACCTTC
TRBV28	TRBJ2-1	TRBD1	NA	CASRGRGSLNGEQFF	TGTGCCAGCAGAGGCAGGGGGTCGCTCAACGGTGAGCAGTTCTTC
TRBV7-9	TRBJ2-7	TRBD1	NA	CASSQRTGATYEQYF	TGTGCCAGCAGCCAAAGGACAGGGGCTACCTACGAGCAGTACTTC
TRBV6-6	TRBJ2-5	NA	NA	CASSYAQGYQETQYF	TGTGCCAGCAGTTACGCCCAGGGATATCAAGAGACCCAGTACTTC
TRBV5-4	TRBJ2-3	NA	NA	CASRMKQGTDTQYF	TGTGCCAGCAGAATGAAGCAGGGCACAGATACGCAGTATTTT
TRBV27	TRBJ2-5	NA	NA	CASSLSSGAQETQYF	TGTGCCAGCAGTTTATCGAGCGGTGCTCAAGAGACCCAGTACTTC
TRBV5-8	TRBJ2-7	NA	NA	CASSLGGLGLSYEQYF	TGTGCCAGCAGCTTGGGGGGGCTGGGACTATCCTACGAGCAGTACTTC